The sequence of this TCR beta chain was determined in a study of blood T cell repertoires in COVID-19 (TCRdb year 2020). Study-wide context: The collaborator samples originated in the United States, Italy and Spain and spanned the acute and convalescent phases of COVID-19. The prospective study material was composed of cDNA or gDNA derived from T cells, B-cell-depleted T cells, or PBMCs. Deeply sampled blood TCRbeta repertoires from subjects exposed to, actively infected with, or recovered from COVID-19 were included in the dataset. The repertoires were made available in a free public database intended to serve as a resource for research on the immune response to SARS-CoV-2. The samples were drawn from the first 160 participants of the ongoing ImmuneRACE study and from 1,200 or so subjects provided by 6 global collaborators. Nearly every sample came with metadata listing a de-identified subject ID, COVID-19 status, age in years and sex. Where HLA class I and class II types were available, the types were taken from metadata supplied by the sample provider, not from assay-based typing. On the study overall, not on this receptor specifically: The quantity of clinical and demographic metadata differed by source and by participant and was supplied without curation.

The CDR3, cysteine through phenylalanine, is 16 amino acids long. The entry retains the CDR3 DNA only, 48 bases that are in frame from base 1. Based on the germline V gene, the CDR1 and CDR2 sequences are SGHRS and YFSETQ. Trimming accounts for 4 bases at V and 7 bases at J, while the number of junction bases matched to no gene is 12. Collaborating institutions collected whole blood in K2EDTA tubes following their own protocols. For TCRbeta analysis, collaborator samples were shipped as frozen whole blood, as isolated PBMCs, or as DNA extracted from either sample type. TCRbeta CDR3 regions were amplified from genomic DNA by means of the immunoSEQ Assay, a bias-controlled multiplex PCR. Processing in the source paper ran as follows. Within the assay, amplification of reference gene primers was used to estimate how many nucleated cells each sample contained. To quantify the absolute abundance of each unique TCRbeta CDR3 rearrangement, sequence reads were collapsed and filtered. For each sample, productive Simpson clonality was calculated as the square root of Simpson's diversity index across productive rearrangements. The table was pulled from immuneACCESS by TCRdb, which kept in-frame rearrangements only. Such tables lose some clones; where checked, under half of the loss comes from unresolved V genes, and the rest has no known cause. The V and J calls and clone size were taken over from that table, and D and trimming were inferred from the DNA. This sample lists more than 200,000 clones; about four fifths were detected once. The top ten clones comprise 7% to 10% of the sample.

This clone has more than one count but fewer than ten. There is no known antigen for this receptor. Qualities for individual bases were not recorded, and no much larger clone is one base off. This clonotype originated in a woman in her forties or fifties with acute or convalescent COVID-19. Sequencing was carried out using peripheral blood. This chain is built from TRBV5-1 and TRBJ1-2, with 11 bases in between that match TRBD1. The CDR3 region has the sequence CASSTPPGTGGVGYTF. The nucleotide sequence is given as TGCGCCAGCAGCACACCGCCGGGGACAGGGGGGGTTGGCTACACCTTC.